This T cell receptor (beta chain) was recorded in a study of Graves' ophthalmopathy and Graves' hyperthyroidism. Points from the study as a whole: A model built from 13 signatures distinguished ophthalmopathy from stable hyperthyroidism with around 91% sensitivity and around 78% specificity.

The length of the CDR3 is 13 residues. Trimming removed 3 bases from V and 3 bases from J, with 9 bases in between. Per the germline V gene, CDR1 is MDHEN and CDR2 is SYDVKM. As regards this clonotype: No antigen is known for it.

Exclusion criteria comprised other autoimmune diseases, uncontrolled infections, pregnancy or lactation in patients. Investigators amplified TCR beta CDR3 regions from RNA transcripts. First-round RT-PCR with HTBI primers preceded a second-round multiplex PCR. From the multiplex PCR reads, TCRdb called clonotypes with MiXCR, one entry per CDR3 protein. The table has about 160,000 distinct CDR3 sequences, about 40% seen once. The sequenced sample consisted of peripheral blood. The V call is TRBV28, the J call TRBJ2-7; no firm D call. The TCR comes from a woman in her 40s with Graves' ophthalmopathy. CDR3 in DNA: TGTGCCAGCAGTTTGGCTTTCGGCTACGAGCAGTACTTC. Its translation is CASSLAFGYEQYF.